This T cell receptor (beta chain) is from a study of blood T cell repertoires in COVID-19. Study-wide background: T cells, B-cell-depleted T cells, or PBMCs supplied cDNA or gDNA.

Participants spanned ages about 18 to 90 years and resided in 20 to 30 US areas. Participants' reported clinical history set cohort assignment. The V and J ends lost 6 bases and 8 bases, in that order; junction bases with no gene match: 8. CDR1 LGHDT and CDR2 YNNKEL come from the germline V gene (reference sequence). The CDR3 contains 15 residues. Clones were sequenced by immunoSEQ multiplex PCR, and TCRdb holds only the in-frame ones, with some missing. The table shows hundreds of thousands of clones, with around 88% occurring only once. The V and J genes are TRBV3-1 (or the pseudogene TRBV3-2) and TRBJ1-4, with 11 bases lining up with TRBD1. The clonotype was recovered from a man aged 40-49 years who had recovered from COVID-19. Sequencing input: PBMCs or T cells enriched from blood (not recorded which). CDR3 amino acids: CASRSAGTGGEKLFF. The CDR3 DNA is TGTGCCAGCAGATCCGCCGGGACAGGGGGGGAAAAACTGTTTTTT.